The 27 T cell receptor beta chains below were found in one sample sequenced in a study of cytomegalovirus exposure and HLA in healthy donors. PCR was performed using 60 Vbeta and 13 Jbeta primers. Only in-frame clones appear in the TCRdb table, and some are missing; sequencing was by immunoSEQ multiplex PCR. The sample yields around 180,000 clones, more than 65% seen once. What was sequenced was PBMCs. The receptor set was obtained from a girl aged 2 to 9 in good health and CMV-seropositive.

In this sample, this clone turned up once. This chain uses TRBV5-1 with TRBJ2-5, with D maybe TRBD2 (5 bases). The end of the DNA fits TRBJ2-7 better, so the J call may be wrong. The CDR3 spans 13 residues. CDR1 and CDR2 (germline): SGHRS, YFSETQ. The CDR3 DNA is TGCGCCAGCAGCTTGGCGTGGGAGTACGAGCAGTACTTC. Protein sequence: CASSLAWEYEQYF.

V gene TRBV28 combines with J gene TRBJ1-2; D is unclear. Per germline, CDR1 MDHEN and CDR2 SYDVKM. There are 13 residues in the CDR3. V shed 3 bases and J shed 8 bases, with 13 bases lying between them. The CDR3 DNA reads as TGTGCCAGCAGTTTGCGGGGTCCTTGGGGCTACACCTTC. Protein: CASSLRGPWGYTF.

The rearrangement uses TRBV28 and TRBJ2-3; 10 positions agree with TRBD2. The junction had 8 bases not matched to a gene; V was cut back by 8 bases and J by 3 bases. The germline CDR1 and CDR2 sequences are MDHEN and SYDVKM. The CDR3 has 15 residues. CDR3 nucleotide sequence: TGTGCCAGCGCAGCGGGAGGGCCGGGGACAGATACGCAGTATTTT. Translation: CASAAGGPGTDTQYF. The full variable domain, its missing parts supplied by reference TRBV28 and TRBJ2-3, is DVKVTQSSRYLVKRTGEKVFLECVQDMDHENMFWYRQDPGLGLRLIYFSYDVKMKEKGDIPEGYSVSREKKERFSLILESASTNQTSMYLCASAAGGPGTDTQYFGPGTRLTVL.

This rearrangement joins TRBV5-4 to TRBJ2-5, with TRBD2 matching 7 bases. The V gene's germline CDR1 is SGHNT and CDR2 YYREEE (reference sequence). The CDR3 is 15 residues long. V gave up 3 bases and J gave up 1 base; unmatched junction bases: 6. The CDR3, as DNA: TGTGCCAGCAGCTGGGGCGGGACTACCCAAGAGACCCAGTACTTC. This sequence encodes CASSWGGTTQETQYF.

The chain uses TRBV2 and TRBJ1-1; possibly TRBD1 for D (6 bases). Germline V gene data show CDR1 as SNHLY and CDR2 as FYNNEI. Trimming removed 9 bases from V and 5 bases from J, with 16 bases in between. The CDR3 covers 13 residues. This CDR3 is CASNLQGETEAFF. In DNA, the CDR3 is TGTGCCAGTAACCTACAGGGAGAGACTGAAGCTTTCTTT.

V gene TRBV29-1 combines with J gene TRBJ2-1; TRBD2 aligns across 7 bases. CDR3 length: 14 residues. Trimming cost V 5 bases and J 5 bases; bases outside gene matches: 9. Germline-derived CDR1 and CDR2 are SQVTM and ANQGSEA. The CDR3 loop reads CSVLPIAGNNEQFF. In nucleotides, the CDR3 is TGCAGCGTTCTCCCCATAGCGGGTAACAATGAGCAGTTCTTC.

V is TRBV11-3 and J is TRBJ1-2; a weak D match, TRBD1 (6 bases). V was clipped by 6 bases and J by 3 bases, with 14 bases between them. The CDR3 spans 14 residues. Germline assignment: CDR1 SGHNT and CDR2 YENEEA. Written as DNA, the CDR3 is TGTGCCAGCAGTCCGCAGGGGTCAGACTATGGCTACACCTTC. The encoded protein is CASSPQGSDYGYTF.

The chain couples TRBV6-1 to TRBJ1-6; D perhaps matches TRBD1 (5 bases). The germline V and J ends were trimmed by 7 bases and 7 bases, with 11 bases remaining between them. CDR1 is MNHNS, CDR2 SASEGT, per germline. The CDR3 has 13 residues. The CDR3 sequence: CASMRGGNSPLHF. The CDR3 DNA is TGTGCCAGCATGCGGGGGGGGAATTCACCCCTCCACTTT.

This chain joins TRBV19 and TRBJ1-6, with 11 bases identical to TRBD1. Germline CDR1 LNHDA, CDR2 SQIVND (reference sequence). The length of the CDR3 is 14 residues. With V trimmed by 4 bases and J by 10 bases, 3 bases remained unmatched. CDR3 sequence: CASSTDRGRSPLHF. The DNA for the CDR3 is TGTGCCAGTAGTACGGACAGGGGGCGGTCACCCCTCCACTTT.

This clone was recorded once. The chain uses TRBV27 and TRBJ2-1; TRBD2 matches 8 bases. The CDR3 consists of 15 residues. V gave up 8 bases and J gave up 5 bases; unmatched junction bases: 11. Germline loops: CDR1 MNHEY, CDR2 SMNVEV (reference sequence). CDR3 nucleotide sequence: TGTGCCAGCTTTCCGGGACTAGGGAGTCACAATGAGCAGTTCTTC. Translated, it gives CASFPGLGSHNEQFF.

In this sample, this clone turned up once. V and J are TRBV9 and TRBJ2-1; tentatively, D is TRBD2 (5 bases). The germline V gene has CDR1 SGDLS and CDR2 YYNGEE. This CDR3 spans 14 amino acids. Trimming cost V 4 bases and J 1 base, with 9 bases left between them. DNA for the CDR3: TGTGCCAGCAGCCCTAGCCCGTCCTACAATGAGCAGTTCTTC. It codes for CASSPSPSYNEQFF.

The rearrangement links TRBV5-6 to TRBJ2-5; D might be TRBD1 (6 bases). From germline, CDR1 is SGHDT and CDR2 YYEEEE. V was cut by 3 bases and J by 5 bases, with 14 bases left in between. CDR3 length: 14 amino acids. This CDR3 is CASSSSGVGETQYF. In nucleotides, the CDR3 is TGTGCCAGCAGCTCTTCAGGGGTGGGGGAGACCCAGTACTTC.

The rearrangement links TRBV5-1 to TRBJ2-6; TRBD2 is a possible D gene (6 bases). In germline, CDR1 is SGHRS, CDR2 YFSETQ. V lost 2 bases, J lost 2 bases, and 8 bases lay in between. The CDR3 length is 15 residues. CDR3 region: CASSFGGAGANVLTF. The CDR3 DNA reads TGCGCCAGCAGCTTTGGAGGGGCTGGGGCCAACGTCCTGACTTTC.

This rearrangement joins TRBV19 to TRBJ1-1; TRBD1 might be the D (5 bases). The CDR3 contains 16 residues. Germline V gives CDR1 LNHDA, CDR2 SQIVND (reference sequence). V lost 3 bases and J lost 0, with 14 bases in between. The CDR3 region has the DNA TGTGCCAGTAGTATTCAGGGTATGAGCCTGAACACTGAAGCTTTCTTT. This codes for CASSIQGMSLNTEAFF.

The J gene is TRBJ1-5, the V gene TRBV4-2; 7 nucleotides align to TRBD1. The V gene end was trimmed by 3 bases and the J gene end by 3 bases; junction bases not matched to a gene: 5. CDR1 is LGHNA and CDR2 is YNFKEQ in the germline V gene. CDR3 length: 15 amino acids. CDR3 sequence reads: CASSQLGQVNQPQHF. CDR3 nucleotide sequence: TGTGCCAGCAGCCAGCTAGGACAGGTCAATCAGCCCCAGCATTTT.

The chain has TRBV5-8 and TRBJ1-6; D call uncertain. Germline V gene data show CDR1 as SGHTS and CDR2 as YDEGEE. The ends were cut back, 0 bases at V and 9 bases at J, with 19 bases in the middle. The CDR3 sequence is 17 residues long. DNA for the CDR3: TGTGCCAGCAGCTTGGAGCGGAACCGGGTTTCACCTTCACCCCTCCACTTT. Its protein product is CASSLERNRVSPSPLHF.

This chain uses TRBV5-1 with TRBJ1-1; D possibly corresponds to TRBD1 (5 bases). CDR1 is SGHRS and CDR2 is YFSETQ in the germline V gene. The length of the CDR3 is 13 residues. V was pared by 3 bases and J by 0 bases, with 6 bases between. CDR3 loop: CASSSGVNTEAFF. DNA of the CDR3: TGCGCCAGCAGCTCGGGGGTGAACACTGAAGCTTTCTTT.

This chain joins TRBV6-5 and TRBJ1-1, with a tentative D call TRBD1 (6 bases). Germline CDR1 and CDR2: MNHEY and SVGAGI. The CDR3 consists of 13 residues. V lost 5 bases and J lost 5, with 12 bases in between. The CDR3 region is CASSGRGRTEAFF. CDR3 in DNA: TGTGCCAGCAGTGGCAGGGGACGGACTGAAGCTTTCTTT.

The gene calls are TRBV19 and TRBJ1-1, with D unresolved. Between the trimmed V and J ends, which lost 6 bases and 0 bases, there was a span of 8 bases. This CDR3 is 13 amino acids long. Germline V lookup: CDR1 LNHDA, CDR2 SQIVND (reference sequence). The chain's CDR3 is CASSRFMNTEAFF. The CDR3 coding sequence is TGTGCCAGTAGCAGGTTTATGAACACTGAAGCTTTCTTT.

Here the CDR3 DNA reads TGTGCCAGCAGCTTAAACCAGTACAATGAGCAGTTCTTC. Protein product: CASSLNQYNEQFF. The J gene is TRBJ2-1, the V gene TRBV7-3; D not resolved. Germline CDR1 and CDR2: SGHTA and FQGTGA. The CDR3 runs 13 residues. V shed 1 base and J shed 4 bases, with 5 bases lying between them.

The gene calls are TRBV21-1 and TRBJ2-7; the tabulated D call, TRBD1, remains unverified against the DNA. TRBV21-1 is assigned pseudogene status. There are 16 residues in the CDR3. The CDR3 reads CASSKGRPRVPYEQYF. DNA of the CDR3: TGTGCCAGCAGCAAAGGTCGGCCCAGGGTTCCCTACGAGCAGTACTTC.

This clone occurred a few times. The rearrangement links TRBV6-5 to TRBJ1-4; tentative D call: TRBD1 (6 bases). CDR3 length: 14 amino acids. The V gene lost 3 bases and the J gene lost 3 bases, with 8 bases spanning the gap. CDR1 MNHEY and CDR2 SVGAGI come from the germline V gene. The CDR3 is CASSYGGANEKLFF. The DNA of the CDR3 is TGTGCCAGCAGTTATGGGGGCGCTAATGAAAAACTGTTTTTT.

This chain links TRBV5-4 with TRBJ2-7; D gene uncertain. Germline V CDR1 and CDR2: SGHNT, YYREEE (reference sequence). V dropped 1 base and J dropped 1 base, with 15 bases sitting between them. The CDR3 is 16 residues long. The CDR3 loop reads CASSLLVLSRSYEQYF. In DNA form, the CDR3 reads TGTGCCAGCAGCTTGCTAGTACTGTCTAGGTCCTACGAGCAGTACTTC.

The genes are TRBV6-5 and TRBJ2-7; D might be TRBD1 (5 bases). Between the trimmed V and J ends, which lost 5 bases and 0 bases, there was a span of 11 bases. This CDR3 is 14 amino acids long. Per germline, CDR1 MNHEY and CDR2 SVGAGI. The CDR3 spells CASSQTASSYEQYF. The CDR3 coding sequence is TGTGCCAGCAGTCAGACAGCGAGCTCCTACGAGCAGTACTTC.

CDR3 in DNA: TGCGCCAGCAGCTTCTCTGGGACAGGGGGCTATGGCTACACCTTC. It encodes CASSFSGTGGYGYTF. The rearrangement links TRBV5-1 to TRBJ1-2; 11 bases fit TRBD1. V lost 2 bases to trimming and J lost 4 bases; unmatched junction nucleotides: 4. CDR3 length: 15 amino acids. The V gene's germline CDR1 is SGHRS and CDR2 YFSETQ.

This chain connects TRBV5-1 to TRBJ2-3; D perhaps matches TRBD1 (5 bases). Per the germline V gene, CDR1 is SGHRS and CDR2 is YFSETQ. This CDR3 contains 15 residues. V lost 2 bases, J lost 1 base, and 11 bases lay in between. Written as DNA, the CDR3 is TGCGCCAGCAGCTTACCGAAAGGGGGCACAGATACGCAGTATTTT. This sequence encodes CASSLPKGGTDTQYF.

This chain joins TRBV2 and TRBJ2-7, with TRBD1 matching 7 bases. The ends lost 8 bases at V and 2 bases at J; junction bases unmatched: 6. This CDR3 is 13 amino acids long. Germline assignment: CDR1 SNHLY and CDR2 FYNNEI. The DNA of the CDR3 is TGTGCCAGCTTGCGGACAGGCGCCTACGAGCAGTACTTC. Translation: CASLRTGAYEQYF.